Listed here are 13 T cell receptor delta chains from one sample, sequenced in a study of γδ T cells in repeated Plasmodium falciparum infection. TCRdb re-analyzed the multiplex PCR reads via CATT. Altogether 93,000 or so delta-chain clones are present, approximately 0.92% being singletons, with the ten largest covering more than 9%. Flow sorting of PBMC yielded separate Vgamma9/Vdelta2+ and Vdelta2-negative gammadelta T cell populations for bulk repertoire analysis. The sample was gamma-delta T cells from blood. The receptor set was obtained from a pool of human donors (malaria-infected and uninfected, not separated).

This clone was observed a few times. A far larger clone differs by one base, so this is likely a read error. Other nucleotide sequences from this sample produce the same CDR3. V is TRDV1 and J is TRDJ1; maybe TRDD3 (6 bases). Germline CDR1 TSWWSYY, CDR2 QGS. V lost 3 bases, J lost 0 bases, and 20 bases lay in between. The CDR3 has 18 amino acids. The DNA of the CDR3 is TGTGCTCTTGGGGAGTGGGGATCGGATCCCGTGTACACCGATAAACTCATCTTT. This sequence encodes CALGEWGSDPVYTDKLIF.

This clone appeared a few times. A far larger clone is one nucleotide away, so this likely arose from a read error. This same CDR3 is encoded by further DNA sequences in the sample. The J gene is uncalled and the V gene is TRAV36/DV7; no DNA check was done on the table's D call, TRDD3. Germline CDR1 reads VTNFRS; CDR2 reads LTSSGIE (reference sequence). The CDR3 runs to 13 residues. CDR3 bases: TGTGCTACAAGTACTGGGGGATACGGTAAGCTCATCTTT. It codes for CATSTGGYGKLIF.

This clone was counted a few times. This likely came from a read error, as a far larger clone is one base away. The same CDR3 is also encoded by other DNA sequences in this sample. This chain uses TRDV2 with TRDJ3; TRDD3 might be the D (6 bases). TCRdb is silent on the J gene; assignment here came from matching the DNA to germline. Germline V CDR1 and CDR2: GEAIGNYY, EKD. The CDR3 spans 18 residues. CDR3 residues: CAYTLLGSSSWDTRQMFF. The CDR3 nucleotides read TGTGCCTATACTCTCCTGGGGTCCAGCTCCTGGGACACTCGACAGATGTTTTTC.

There are a few counts of this clone. Given a far larger clone just one base away, this is likely a sequencing read error. Other DNA sequences within the sample encode an identical CDR3. The V gene is TRDV1, the J gene TRDJ1, with 11 bases identical to TRDD3. The J gene, left out of TCRdb, was set here by checking the DNA against germline. The CDR3 is 19 residues long. V lost 9 bases, J lost 2 bases, and 20 bases stayed unmatched. Germline V gives CDR1 TSWWSYY, CDR2 QGS. The CDR3 coding sequence is TGTGCTCTCGGCCCTTCTCACCGGGGGTACTGGGGGATAACCGATAAACTCATCTTT. Residues: CALGPSHRGYWGITDKLIF.

The chain is built from TRDV1 and TRDJ1; 8 nucleotides align to TRDD2. As TCRdb names no J gene, one was assigned here on the basis of a DNA match to germline. CDR1 is TSWWSYY, CDR2 QGS, per germline. The CDR3 has 16 amino acids. Trimming removed 4 bases from V and 8 bases from J; junction bases left unmatched: 15. As DNA, the CDR3 is TGTGCTCTTGGGGCCACTTCCTACCGGGGGAAGGAAAAACTCATCTTT. Translating gives CALGATSYRGKEKLIF.

Only a few counts were recorded for this clone. The protein held in TCRdb is that of a much larger clone and does not match this DNA's translation at residue 5, likely because of a read error; the protein shown is translated from the DNA. The genes are TRDV2 and TRDJ1; 9 bases line up with TRDD3. After removal of 3 bases from V and 5 bases from J, the junction contained 18 bases not matched to a gene. This CDR3 is 18 amino acids long. The germline V gene has CDR1 GEAIGNYY and CDR2 EKD. This chain's CDR3 is CACDLRPSCTGGSDKLIF. CDR3 nucleotides: TGTGCCTGTGACCTTAGGCCTTCCTGTACTGGGGGAAGTGATAAACTCATCTTT.

As regards this clone: The protein that TCRdb holds for this DNA derives from a much larger clone and differs from the translated DNA at residue 11, which likely indicates a read error; the protein shown here is translated from the DNA. This chain uses TRDV2 with TRDJ1; 7 nucleotides line up with TRDD3. No J segment appears in TCRdb, so it was assigned here by matching the sequence to germline. The V gene's germline CDR1 is GEAIGNYY and CDR2 EKD. This CDR3 contains 19 residues. V shed 2 bases and J 0 bases; nucleotides not matched to a gene: 17. The CDR3 nucleotides read TGTGCCTGTGACAGCCGGAGGGTTCTGGGGGGCCCCCACACCGATAAACTCATCTTT. It is translated as CACDSRRVLGGPHTDKLIF.

This clone was counted ten times or more. The protein TCRdb gives is from a much larger clone and does not agree with this DNA's translation at residue 13, likely a read error; the protein shown here comes from the DNA. The chain carries TRDV2 and TRDJ1; TRDD3 matches 11 bases. Germline-derived CDR1 and CDR2 are GEAIGNYY and EKD. The CDR3 sequence is 17 residues long. Trimming cost V 3 bases and J 7 bases; bases outside gene matches: 15. CDR3 in amino acids: CACDPVGLGDTSGKLIF. The CDR3 DNA sequence: TGTGCCTGTGACCCCGTCGGTCTGGGGGATACATCCGGTAAACTCATCTTT.

As regards this clone: A far larger clone is one base from this, pointing to a likely read error. This sample includes further DNA sequences coding for the same CDR3. V and J are TRDV1 and TRDJ1, with a possible D match to TRDD2 (6 bases). CDR1 is TSWWSYY, CDR2 QGS, per germline. V lost 2 bases and J lost 0, with 34 bases in between. The CDR3 runs to 23 residues. CDR3 sequence: CALGERRILRLREYDGYTDKLIF. The CDR3 coding sequence is TGTGCTCTTGGGGAAAGGAGGATCCTACGTTTGCGGGAGTACGACGGGTACACCGATAAACTCATCTTT.

This clone was found many times. Given a far larger clone just one base away, this is likely a sequencing read error. The same CDR3 can be traced to other DNA sequences in this sample. The V and J genes are TRDV2 and TRDJ1, with D uncertain. Here the J gene came from matching the DNA to germline, since TCRdb omits it. Germline loops: CDR1 GEAIGNYY, CDR2 EKD. The CDR3 is 17 residues long. The V gene lost 7 bases and the J gene lost 1 base, with 24 bases spanning the gap. Here the CDR3 DNA reads TGTGCCTGCGACCGGATGGGTGGATCTCCGGGCACCGATAAACTCATCTTT. Amino acids: CACDRMGGSPGTDKLIF.

As to this clone: A single base is all that separates this from a far larger clone, so a read error is likely. Additional DNA sequences in this sample encode the identical CDR3. The rearrangement joins TRDV2 to TRDJ1; D is perhaps TRDD3 (5 bases). The J gene, not given by TCRdb, was assigned here from a germline match of the nucleotide sequence. The V gene's germline CDR1 is GEAIGNYY and CDR2 EKD. Trimming stripped 3 bases from V and 0 bases from J, with 16 bases between. The CDR3 covers 16 residues. The CDR3 loop is CACDLLSSGYTDKLIF. The CDR3 nucleotides are TGTGCCTGTGACCTACTATCTTCTGGGTACACCGATAAACTCATCTTT.

There are a few counts of this clone. The protein TCRdb gives is from a much larger clone and does not agree with this DNA's translation at residue 12, likely a read error; the protein shown here comes from the DNA. V and J are TRDV1 and TRDJ1; possible D gene TRDD3, 5 bases. TCRdb offers no J gene call, so here the DNA was matched to germline to obtain one. Germline loops: CDR1 TSWWSYY, CDR2 QGS. The CDR3 sequence is 15 residues long. The CDR3, as DNA: TGTGCTCTTGACGGGTACTGGAAGTTTACCGATGAACTCATCTTT. Encoded protein: CALDGYWKFTDELIF.

This clone was detected only a few times. Since a far larger clone is one base different, this is likely a read error. The sample contains more than one DNA sequence encoding this CDR3. The V gene is TRDV2, but the J gene lacks a call; the table's D gene call, TRDD3, was not cross checked with the DNA. The CDR3 sequence is 21 residues long. Germline lookup yields CDR1 GEAIGNYY and CDR2 EKD. The CDR3 loop is CACDTVIREPGESWATAQLFF. In nucleotides, the CDR3 is TGTGCCTGTGACACCGTCATCCGGGAACCAGGGGAGAGCTGGGCGACAGCACAACTCTTCTTC.